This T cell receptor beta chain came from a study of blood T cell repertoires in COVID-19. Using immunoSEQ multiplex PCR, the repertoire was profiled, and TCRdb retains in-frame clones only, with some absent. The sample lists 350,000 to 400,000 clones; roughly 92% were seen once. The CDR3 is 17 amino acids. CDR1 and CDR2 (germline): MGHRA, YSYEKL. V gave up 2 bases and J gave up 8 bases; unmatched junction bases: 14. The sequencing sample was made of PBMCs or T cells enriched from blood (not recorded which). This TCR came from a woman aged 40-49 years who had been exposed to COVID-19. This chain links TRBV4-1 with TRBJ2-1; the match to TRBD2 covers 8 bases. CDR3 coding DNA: TGCGCCAGCAGCCAATTCGTGGAAAGACTAGCGTGGGATGAGCAGTTCTTC. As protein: CASSQFVERLAWDEQFF.